This T cell receptor beta chain was sequenced during a study of T-cell reconstitution after alpha-beta-depleted transplantation in children (dated by TCRdb to about 2016). About the study as a whole: The study quantitatively tracked T-cell immune reconstitution after TCRalphabeta/CD19-depleted allogeneic hematopoietic cell transplantation in children using TCR repertoire profiling.

This clonotype was seen at least ten times. What this receptor recognizes is not known. Base qualities are not provided; no much larger clone lies one nucleotide away. The CDR3 runs 14 residues from the cysteine to the phenylalanine. Only CDR3 DNA remains: 42 bases, in frame from the first base. For this chain, trimming is 5 bases at the V end and 7 bases at the J end, and the number of junction bases without a gene match is 6. The library relied on PCR. TCRdb lists the instrument as Illumina HiSeq 2500. TCR library preparation used molecular barcoding, with unique molecular identifiers applied to normalize quantification of the TCRbeta repertoire. The public reads were run again by TCRdb, first through fastp at Q25 and then through MiXCR, and only productive beta chains were kept. Every entry covers one CDR3 protein and lists the most common genes and DNA from its rows. The sample yields about 480,000 distinct CDR3 sequences; around an eighth were counted once. The ten largest clones add up to more than 5.5% of the sample.

This receptor chain uses TRBV12-3 or TRBV12-4 and TRBJ2-1; 9 junctional bases match TRBD1. The source material was PBMCs from the stem cell graft donor, sampled from the stem cell graft. The receptor comes from a human donor who donated a stem cell graft to a child with combined immunodeficiency. The nucleotide sequence is TGTGCCAGCAGTCGGGGGACAGGGAGGAATGAGCAGTTCTTC. This encodes CASSRGTGRNEQFF.